The sequence of this T cell receptor (beta chain) was determined in a study of blood T cells in healthy people across ages. The CDR3 loop spans 15 amino acids. Germline V gene sequence: CDR1 SGHRS, CDR2 YFSETQ. V lost 5 bases and J 0 bases, leaving 12 bases between the germline ends. About 10 milliliters of peripheral blood were drawn from each donor into EDTA-treated tubes. There were at least 6 micrograms of total RNA extracted from every sample. Primers used in a second PCR of roughly 6 to 12 cycles were a sample-barcoded 5' primer and a J-beta primer mix. A single record per CDR3 protein comes from TCRdb applying MiXCR to the 5' RACE reads. The sample includes just over 1 million distinct CDR3 sequences, 40% to 50% of them seen just once.

The sequenced sample consisted of blood. The TCR sequence derives from a woman between 55 and 75 years old in good health. V is TRBV5-1 and J is TRBJ2-1, with a possible D match to TRBD1 (6 bases). CDR3 sequence: CASRGGVGSYNEQFF. CDR3 DNA sequence: TGCGCCAGCAGAGGGGGAGTAGGCTCCTACAATGAGCAGTTCTTC. The full variable domain, its missing parts supplied by reference TRBV5-1 and TRBJ2-1, is KAGVTQTPRYLIKTRGQQVTLSCSPISGHRSVSWYQQTPGQGLQFLFEYFSETQRNKGNFPGRFSGRQFSNSRSEMNVSTLELGDSALYLCASRGGVGSYNEQFFGPGTRLTVL.